The T cell receptor (beta chain) under discussion was sequenced for a study of blood T cell repertoires in COVID-19. Study in general: Sources were T cells, B-cell-depleted T cells, or PBMCs; the material itself was cDNA or gDNA.

Authors' processing steps: Quantification of nucleated cells was approximated via reference gene primer amplification. TCRdb's table, derived via immunoSEQ multiplex PCR, lists solely in-frame clones and lacks some. That table gives V, J and clone size, and the DNA gave D and trimming. The sample consists of about 120,000 clones, 65% to 85% of them appearing once. CDR1 is SNHLY, CDR2 FYNNEI, per germline. Unmatched junction bases numbered 14, after V lost 7 bases and J lost 8 bases. This CDR3 is built from 15 residues. The TCR comes from a man in his 70s with acute or convalescent COVID-19. This chain uses TRBV2 with TRBJ1-2; 9 bases agree with TRBD1. The sample consisted of peripheral blood. CDR3 nucleotide sequence: TGTGCCAGCACCGGGAGGGGACAGGGTTCTGGAGGCTACACCTTC. This sequence encodes CASTGRGQGSGGYTF.